A selection of T cell receptor beta chains follows, all from one sample in a study of shared clonotypes between healthy human individuals. TCRdb keeps only in-frame clones here, not all; method: immunoSEQ multiplex PCR. The sample carries around 1.9 million clones, more than 85% recorded once. Sequencing was performed on naive CD8+ T cells from PBMCs. The receptors shown here come from a man aged 18 to 29 in good health. Some clones in this sample may be carry-over from other donors' samples. Each CDR3 is given with its conserved first and last residue. A D gene is named only where the DNA matches it firmly. Size is stated for part of the rows, as once, few or many counts, or as a class when the clone is expanded.

D,V,size,J,DNA,CDR3
NA,TRBV10-1,NA,TRBJ2-1,TGCGCCAGCAGTGAGTCCGGGAACTACAATGAGCAGTTCTTC,CASSESGNYNEQFF
NA,TRBV6-1,NA,TRBJ2-7,TGTGCCAGCAGTGAGGGGCCAGGACCTTCCTACGAGCAGTACTTC,CASSEGPGPSYEQYF
TRBD2,TRBV10-3,NA,TRBJ2-1,TGTGCCATCAGTGACGGGACTAGCCGATACAATGAGCAGTTCTTC,CAISDGTSRYNEQFF
NA,TRBV7-7,NA,TRBJ2-7,TGTGCCAGCAGCCCCCCCAGCGGCGAGCAGTACTTC,CASSPPSGEQYF
NA,TRBV6-1,few,TRBJ1-3,TGTGCCAGCAGTGACGGTGGACTCAACTCTGGAAACACCATATATTTT,CASSDGGLNSGNTIYF
NA,TRBV28,NA,TRBJ1-3,TGTGCCAGCAGTTTTAGGGTGGGAAACACCATATATTTT,CASSFRVGNTIYF
TRBD2,TRBV5-1,NA,TRBJ2-2,TGCGCCAGCAGCCCGGGACTAGCGGGAGGGACGAACACCGGGGAGCTGTTTTTT,CASSPGLAGGTNTGELFF
TRBD2,TRBV11-2,NA,TRBJ2-1,TGTGCCAGCAGGATGGGACTAGCGGGAGCAACGAATGAGCAGTTCTTC,CASRMGLAGATNEQFF
NA,TRBV28,NA,TRBJ2-5,TGTGCCAGCAGCTTAACCAGGGGTTTGCGAGAGACCCAGTACTTC,CASSLTRGLRETQYF
NA,TRBV5-1,NA,TRBJ1-5,TGCGCCAGCAGCTTGGTTCAGGTTCAGCCCCAGCATTTT,CASSLVQVQPQHF
NA,TRBV7-9,once,TRBJ2-5,TGTGCCAGCAGCTCCGAACGAGAGACCCAGTACTTC,CASSSERETQYF
TRBD1,TRBV2,NA,TRBJ1-2,TGTGCCAGCACCAGGGGGACAGGGCTGAACTATGGCTACACCTTC,CASTRGTGLNYGYTF
NA,TRBV2,once,TRBJ1-2,TGTGCCAGCAGTGAATTAGGGGCAAGGGGCTACACCTTC,CASSELGARGYTF
TRBD2,TRBV5-1,NA,TRBJ2-1,TGCGCCAGCAGCTTGAGTCTAGCGGAGAGCTCCTACAATGAGCAGTTCTTC,CASSLSLAESSYNEQFF
NA,TRBV6-5,once,TRBJ2-7,TGTGCCAGCAGCTACGGGGACGGCTCCTACGAGCAGTACTTC,CASSYGDGSYEQYF
NA,TRBV7-2,NA,TRBJ1-1,TGTGCCAGCAGCTTAGGGGACTACACTGAAGCTTTCTTT,CASSLGDYTEAFF
NA,TRBV11-2,NA,TRBJ2-7,TGTGCCAGCAGCCCCAGTAGCCGGGCCTACGAGCAGTACTTC,CASSPSSRAYEQYF